This TCR beta chain was observed in a study of shared clonotypes between healthy human individuals. Study context: The cohort had two women and three men, ages 18 to 49.

The method was immunoSEQ multiplex PCR; TCRdb's version includes in-frame clones alone and lacks a portion of them. The table has 2 million to 2.5 million clones, approximately 95% seen once; the top ten hold about 0.37%. Germline V gives CDR1 SGHTA, CDR2 FQGTGA. Unmatched junction bases numbered 17, after V lost 4 bases and J lost 7 bases. The CDR3 has 18 residues. Study-wide results and limits: The small donor group covered limited genetic and exposure diversity.

A remark on this clone: The antigen remains unidentified.

The material sequenced was naive CD4+ T cells from PBMCs. The subset is: CD45RA+ positively selected. The clonotype comes from a man aged 18 to 35 in good health. Some clones in this sample may be carry-over from other donors' samples. The chain carries TRBV7-3 and TRBJ2-4, with 9 bases identical to TRBD1. CDR3 loop: CASSSPLGTGTGTNIQYF. The DNA for the CDR3 is TGTGCCAGCAGCTCTCCGCTCGGGACCGGGACAGGGACGAACATTCAGTACTTC.